The rows below give T cell receptor beta chains drawn from one sample of a study of blood T cell repertoires in COVID-19. TCRdb's table, derived via immunoSEQ multiplex PCR, lists solely in-frame clones and lacks some. Here the sample spans around 130,000 clones, 82% being singletons. The sequenced sample consisted of peripheral blood. These receptors originate from a human donor in a cohort sampled during active COVID-19. The CDR3 runs from the conserved cysteine through the conserved F or W. D genes are given only for firm matches. Clone size appears in some rows only: once, few, many, or a class for an expanded clone.

J,length,V,D,size,DNA,CDR3
TRBJ2-1,16,TRBV7-6,TRBD1,.,TGTGCCAGCAGCCTATTTGGGGACAGGGGCCGCAATGAGCAGTTCTTC,CASSLFGDRGRNEQFF
TRBJ2-3,15,TRBV4-1,TRBD2,.,TGCGCCAGCAGCCTCCATAGCGGGGGGGCAGATACGCAGTATTTT,CASSLHSGGADTQYF
TRBJ2-7,14,TRBV28,.,.,TGTGCCAGCAGTTTAACGGGGGGCCAAGGCGAGCAGTACTTC,CASSLTGGQGEQYF
TRBJ2-5,16,TRBV15,TRBD2,.,TGTGCCACGTCAGCGGGACTAGCGGGAGGGGAAGAGACCCAGTACTTC,CATSAGLAGGEETQYF
TRBJ2-7,17,TRBV11-2,TRBD2,.,TGTGCCAGCAGCTTCACCGGATCGGCGGGGGGGTTCTACGAGCAGTACTTC,CASSFTGSAGGFYEQYF
TRBJ1-4,14,TRBV7-9,.,few,TGTGCCAGCAGCTTAGCACAGGTTAATGAAAAACTGTTTTTT,CASSLAQVNEKLFF
TRBJ2-3,13,TRBV5-1,.,.,TGCGCCAGCAACCGGGGAAGCACAGATACGCAGTATTTT,CASNRGSTDTQYF
TRBJ2-2,18,TRBV6-1,.,.,TGTGCCAGCAGTGAAAACCCCCAGGCAGGGCTTGTTGCCGGGGAGCTGTTTTTT,CASSENPQAGLVAGELFF
TRBJ2-1,14,TRBV19,.,.,TGTGCCAGTAGTAGCTTACTAGAGTCGGTTGGGCAGTTCTTC,CASSSLLESVGQFF
TRBJ2-1,12,TRBV6-5,.,.,TGTGCCAGCAGCCAGTCGAACAATGAGCAGTTCTTC,CASSQSNNEQFF
TRBJ1-2,15,TRBV5-5,TRBD1,.,TGTGCCAGCAGCAGCACCGGGACAGGGGATTATGGCTACACCTTC,CASSSTGTGDYGYTF
TRBJ2-7,15,TRBV28,TRBD1,.,TGTGCCAGCAGAAACCGGGACAGGGCATCCTACGAGCAGTACTTC,CASRNRDRASYEQYF
TRBJ2-5,13,TRBV6-5,TRBD1,once,TGTGCCACTAACCCGGGACAGGGGGAAACCCAGTACTTC,CATNPGQGETQYF
TRBJ2-2,14,TRBV7-8,TRBD1,.,TGTGCCAGCAGCCCTTACAGGGGGCCCGGGGAGCTGTTTTTT,CASSPYRGPGELFF
TRBJ2-2,12,TRBV28,.,.,TGTGCCAGCAGAGGGAGCACCGGGGAGCTGTTTTTT,CASRGSTGELFF
TRBJ1-4,17,TRBV4-1,TRBD1,.,TGCGCCAGCAGCCAATCGAACGACAGGGGGTCATCGGAAAAACTGTTTTTT,CASSQSNDRGSSEKLFF
TRBJ2-7,14,TRBV7-2,.,once,TGTGCCAGCAGCTTCCAAGGGGGGGCCTACGAGCAGTACTTC,CASSFQGGAYEQYF
TRBJ2-3,16,TRBV11-2,TRBD1,.,TGTGCCAGCAGCTTATGGCAGGGGGTATACACAGATACGCAGTATTTT,CASSLWQGVYTDTQYF
TRBJ2-7,15,TRBV7-2,TRBD2,.,TGTGCCAGCAGCTCCTTCAATAGCGGGGGAGACGAGCAGTACTTC,CASSSFNSGGDEQYF
TRBJ2-3,14,TRBV11-2,TRBD2,.,TGTGCCAGCAGCTTATTGGCGGGGGAAAATACGCAGTATTTT,CASSLLAGENTQYF